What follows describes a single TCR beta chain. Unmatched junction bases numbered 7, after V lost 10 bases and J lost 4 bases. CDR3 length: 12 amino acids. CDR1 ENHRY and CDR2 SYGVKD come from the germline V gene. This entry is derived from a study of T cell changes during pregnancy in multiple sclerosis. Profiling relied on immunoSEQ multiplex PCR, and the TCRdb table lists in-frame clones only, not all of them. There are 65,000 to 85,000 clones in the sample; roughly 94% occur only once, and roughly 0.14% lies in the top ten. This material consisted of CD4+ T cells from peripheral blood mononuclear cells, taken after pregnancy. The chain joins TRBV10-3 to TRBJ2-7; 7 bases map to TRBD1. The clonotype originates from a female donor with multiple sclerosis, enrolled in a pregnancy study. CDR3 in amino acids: CATSGTDYEQYF. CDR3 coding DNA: TGTGCCACTTCCGGGACAGATTACGAGCAGTACTTC.